One and the same sample provided the 21 T cell receptor beta chains below, sequenced in a study of beta chain features in type 1 diabetes. Reverse transcription of all isolated RNA meant that expressed TCRB transcripts were sequenced. Clones were read by immunoSEQ multiplex PCR, and TCRdb kept only the in-frame ones, dropping some. The data contain about 320,000 clones, 14% of them seen just once; the ten biggest clones take up under 8.5%. The sequencing sample was made of central memory CD4+ T cells from blood. The receptors were sampled from a man aged 30 to 45 in good health.

This clone came up many times. The CDR3 spells CASSQDHLAGYNEQFF. CDR3 DNA sequence: TGTGCCAGCAGCCAAGACCACCTAGCGGGATACAATGAGCAGTTCTTC. The chain is built from TRBV14 and TRBJ2-1; 9 bases align to TRBD2. Per the germline V gene, CDR1 is SGHDN and CDR2 is FVKESK. Trimming took 0 bases from V and 4 from J; bases not matched to a gene: 4. The CDR3 runs 16 residues.

This clone was counted only a few times. This rearrangement joins TRBV21-1 to TRBJ1-4; TRBD1, the D gene given by the table, was not confirmed from the DNA. TRBV21-1 is a known pseudogene. CDR3 size: 15 residues. DNA for the CDR3: TGTGCCAGCAGACGTCCGGGACAGCCTAATGAAAAACTGTTTTTT. Protein product: CASRRPGQPNEKLFF.

The gene calls are TRBV11-3 and TRBJ2-2; 7 bases align to TRBD2. The ends lost 2 bases at V and 1 base at J; junction bases unmatched: 4. The length of the CDR3 is 16 residues. Germline CDR1 is SGHNT and CDR2 is YENEEA. In nucleotides, the CDR3 is TGTGCCAGCAGCTTATTACTAGCGATGAACACCGGGGAGCTGTTTTTT. Translation: CASSLLLAMNTGELFF.

In its sample, this clone was seen a few times. Other nucleotide sequences from this sample produce the same CDR3. This rearrangement joins TRBV4-2 to TRBJ1-1, with D hard to call. Germline CDR1 reads LGHNA; CDR2 reads YNFKEQ. CDR3 length: 14 residues. Trimming shortened V by 0 bases and J by 2 bases, and 7 bases separated the two germline ends. This chain's CDR3 is CASSQDRENTEAFF. CDR3 DNA: TGTGCCAGCAGCCAAGATCGAGAAAACACTGAAGCTTTCTTT.

This chain uses TRBV9 with TRBJ1-6; D perhaps matches TRBD1 (5 bases). CDR1 is SGDLS and CDR2 is YYNGEE in the germline V gene. Deletions cut 0 bases from V and 6 bases from J, with 13 bases between. This CDR3 is built from 16 residues. The DNA for the CDR3 is TGTGCCAGCAGCGTAGGGCACAGGACCCCTAATTCACCCCTCCACTTT. It specifies CASSVGHRTPNSPLHF.

This clone showed up many times. The gene calls are TRBV5-4 and TRBJ2-1, with TRBD2 identical over 9 bases. In germline, CDR1 is SGHNT, CDR2 YYREEE (reference sequence). This CDR3 contains 18 residues. V was clipped by 4 bases and J by 3 bases; unmatched bases: 14. The CDR3 reads CASSKVAGATTVYNEQFF. The CDR3 coding sequence is TGTGCCAGCAGCAAGGTAGCGGGGGCCACAACGGTCTACAATGAGCAGTTCTTC.

This chain links TRBV6-5 with TRBJ2-4; D may correspond to TRBD1 or TRBD2 (5 bases each). The CDR3 sequence is 12 residues long. Trimming removed 8 bases at V and 8 bases at J, with 13 bases between. CDR1 is MNHEY and CDR2 is SVGAGI in the germline V gene. CDR3 sequence reads: CASRTARDIQYF. Written as DNA, the CDR3 is TGTGCCAGCCGGACTGCCAGGGACATTCAGTACTTC.

This clone was observed a handful of times. The rearrangement uses TRBV21-1 and TRBJ2-7. TRBV21-1 is listed as a pseudogene. The CDR3 has 18 amino acids. The CDR3 region has the DNA TGTGCCAGCAGCAGACGGAAGTGTCGGGGCTTGGGGTCCTACGAGCAGTACGTC. Translated: CASSRRKCRGLGSYEQYV.

The chain employs TRBV21-1 and TRBJ2-7; the DNA was not used to check the table's D call, TRBD1. TRBV21-1 is noted as a pseudogene. The CDR3 has 16 residues. CDR3: CASSKLAQGSPCGQYV. The CDR3 nucleotides are TGTGCCAGCAGCAAACTTGCACAGGGTTCCCCTTGCGGGCAGTACGTC.

J is TRBJ2-1 and V is TRBV5-1; weak D call: TRBD1 (7 bases). Germline V gene data show CDR1 as SGHRS and CDR2 as YFSETQ. CDR3 size: 15 residues. V was trimmed by 2 bases and J by 2 bases, leaving 11 bases between them. CDR3 protein: CASSLTGEAYNEQFF. The CDR3 DNA is TGCGCCAGCAGCTTAACAGGGGAGGCCTACAATGAGCAGTTCTTC.

This clone was found a few times. The CDR3 is CASSSLRNEQFF. The CDR3 DNA reads TGTGCCAGCAGCTCCCTCCGAAATGAGCAGTTCTTC. J is TRBJ2-1 and V is TRBV5-4; the D is unclear. This CDR3 has 12 residues. Germline values: CDR1 SGHNT, CDR2 YYREEE (reference sequence). V lost 3 bases to trimming and J lost 7 bases, with 8 bases between them.

This clone showed up just a few times. The J gene is TRBJ2-2, the V gene TRBV9; TRBD1 is a possible D gene (5 bases). The ends were cut back, 2 bases at V and 5 bases at J, with 13 bases in the middle. CDR3 length: 15 residues. CDR1 and CDR2 (germline): SGDLS, YYNGEE. CDR3 amino acids: CASSVGRVGTGELFF. CDR3 DNA: TGTGCCAGCAGCGTTGGCAGGGTGGGGACCGGGGAGCTGTTTTTT.

This clone was seen a handful of times. V usage is TRBV6-6 and J usage is TRBJ1-2, with D maybe TRBD1 (5 bases). CDR1 and CDR2 from the germline V gene are MNHNY and SVGAGI (reference sequence). The CDR3 is 15 amino acids. With 6 bases removed from V and 1 base from J, the gap between germline ends came to 15 bases. The CDR3 is CASSHRQRINYGYTF. The CDR3 region has the DNA TGTGCCAGCAGCCACCGACAGCGTATTAACTATGGCTACACCTTC.

This clone was detected a few times. The V call is TRBV11-2, the J call TRBJ2-3; 8 bases align to TRBD2. This CDR3 is built from 14 residues. Per germline, CDR1 SGHAT and CDR2 FQNNGV. V was pared by 7 bases and J by 2 bases, with 5 bases of the junction left unmatched. CDR3 coding DNA: TGTGCCAGCACCTCGGGGGGGCCCACAGATACGCAGTATTTT. Encoded protein: CASTSGGPTDTQYF.

The CDR3 here is CASSAVRGNEQFF. The CDR3 DNA sequence: TGTGCCAGCAGTGCGGTCCGGGGCAATGAGCAGTTCTTC. This chain connects TRBV6-4 to TRBJ2-1, with TRBD2 as a possible D gene (5 bases). This CDR3 comprises 13 residues. The ends were cut back, 4 bases at V and 6 bases at J, with 10 bases in the middle. Germline-derived CDR1 and CDR2 are MRHNA and SNTAGT.

The sample holds many counts of this clone. The chain employs TRBV4-1 and TRBJ2-1, with 8 positions matching TRBD2. Trimming cost V 1 base and J 0 bases; bases outside gene matches: 5. CDR1 is MGHRA and CDR2 is YSYEKL in the germline V gene. The CDR3 length is 17 residues. CDR3 sequence (DNA): TGCGCCAGCAGCCAAGCCCGGGGGGGCCACTCCTACAATGAGCAGTTCTTC. This gives the protein CASSQARGGHSYNEQFF.

This clone occurred a few times. The V and J genes are TRBV30 and TRBJ2-5; D might be TRBD1 or TRBD2, each matching 6 bases. The CDR3 loop spans 13 amino acids. The germline gives CDR1 GTSNPN, CDR2 SVGIG (reference sequence). V was pared by 5 bases and J by 4 bases, with 14 bases between. The CDR3 nucleotides read TGTGCCTGGGGGGGGCAGGGTTCAGAGACCCAGTACTTC. Translating it yields CAWGGQGSETQYF.

This chain connects TRBV7-6 to TRBJ1-1, with D possibly TRBD1 on 5 matching bases. V dropped 1 base and J dropped 7 bases, with 7 bases sitting between them. The germline CDR1 and CDR2 sequences are SGHVS and FNYEAQ. The CDR3 spans 12 residues. CDR3: CASSLGGDEAFF. In nucleotides, the CDR3 is TGTGCCAGCAGCTTAGGGGGGGATGAAGCTTTCTTT.

The chain carries TRBV27 and TRBJ2-7; D not certain. In germline, CDR1 is MNHEY, CDR2 SMNVEV (reference sequence). Trimming removed 6 bases from V and 4 bases from J, with 13 bases in between. The CDR3 extends over 13 amino acids. The CDR3 reads CASRHSDLYEQYF. CDR3 DNA: TGTGCCAGCAGGCACTCGGACCTATACGAGCAGTACTTC.

V is TRBV7-2 and J is TRBJ2-1; the D is unclear. Germline CDR1 SGHTA, CDR2 FQGNSA. The V end was cut by 3 bases, the J end by 6 bases, with 6 bases between. The CDR3 contains 12 residues. The CDR3 region has the DNA TGTGCCAGCAGCTTGTATCTCAATGAGCAGTTCTTC. It specifies CASSLYLNEQFF.

This rearrangement joins TRBV11-2 to TRBJ2-5, with TRBD2 matching over 15 bases. From germline, CDR1 is SGHAT and CDR2 FQNNGV. This CDR3 contains 19 residues. V lost 4 bases, J lost 7 bases, and 16 bases stayed unmatched. The DNA of the CDR3 is TGTGCCAGCAGCTCCCCTCGGACTAGCGGGGGGGCTTCGGTTTGGACCCAGTACTTC. Protein: CASSSPRTSGGASVWTQYF.